This TCR beta chain was documented in a study of T cells in Graves' hyperthyroidism and ophthalmopathy. TCR beta CDR3 regions were amplified from RNA transcripts. The HTBI primer set drove a first-round RT-PCR of the TCR CDR3. TCRdb re-analysed the multiplex PCR reads in MiXCR, keeping a single row per CDR3 protein. Of roughly 840,000 distinct CDR3 sequences listed, about 38% were seen once; the top ten hold 8.9%. This CDR3 comprises 14 residues. V lost 0 bases to trimming and J lost 2 bases, with 8 bases between them. Germline V CDR1 and CDR2: SGDLS, YYNGEE. Over 8 ml fresh peripheral blood yielded the PBMCs. This clonotype occurred many times.

The clonotype was recovered from a man between 18 and 29 years old with Graves' hyperthyroidism. This chain connects TRBV9 to TRBJ1-1; D remains ambiguous. The sample taken for sequencing was blood. CDR3 region: CASSVGAGNTEAFF. The CDR3, as DNA: TGTGCCAGCAGCGTAGGGGCAGGAAACACTGAAGCTTTCTTT. Based on the CDR3 plus reference TRBV9 and TRBJ1-1, the full variable domain is DSGVTQTPKHLITATGQRVTLRCSPRSGDLSVYWYQQSLDQGLQFLIQYYNGEERAKGNILERFSAQQFPDLHSELNLSSLELGDSALYFCASSVGAGNTEAFFGQGTRLTVV.